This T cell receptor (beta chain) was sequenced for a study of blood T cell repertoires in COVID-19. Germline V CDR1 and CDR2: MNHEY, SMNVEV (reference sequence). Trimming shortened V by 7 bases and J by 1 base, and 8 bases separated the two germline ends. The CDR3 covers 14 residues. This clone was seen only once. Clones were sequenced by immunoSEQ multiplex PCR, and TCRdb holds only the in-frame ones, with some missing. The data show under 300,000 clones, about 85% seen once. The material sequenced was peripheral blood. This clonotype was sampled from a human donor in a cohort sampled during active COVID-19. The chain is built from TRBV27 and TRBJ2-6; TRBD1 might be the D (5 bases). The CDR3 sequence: CASKTGSGANVLTF. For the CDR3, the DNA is TGTGCCAGCAAAACAGGATCTGGGGCCAACGTCCTGACTTTC.